What follows are 24 T cell receptor beta chains derived from one specimen sequenced in a study of neoadjuvant anti-PD-1 for oral cavity cancer. Only in-frame clones appear in the TCRdb table, and some are missing; sequencing was by immunoSEQ multiplex PCR. This repertoire shows more than 12,000 clones, 60% to 70% found once; its top ten account for over 2%. The input for sequencing was PBMCs, taken before nivolumab (anti-PD-1) treatment. All receptors come from a person between 40 and 85 years old with oral cavity squamous cell carcinoma.

V usage is TRBV10-1 and J usage is TRBJ2-1, with 9 bases aligning to TRBD2. Looked up from germline, CDR1 is WNHNN and CDR2 is SYGVQD (reference sequence). Losses at the gene ends were 3 bases for V and 10 bases for J; bases not matched to a gene: 16. This CDR3 has 17 residues. The CDR3 DNA is TGCGCCAGCAGTGACCCGAAATTAGCGGGAGTGGGACGCGAGCAGTTCTTC. Translation: CASSDPKLAGVGREQFF.

This chain joins TRBV15 and TRBJ2-7, with D maybe TRBD2 (6 bases). The CDR3 is 15 residues long. Per germline, CDR1 LNHNV and CDR2 YYDKDF (reference sequence). V dropped 4 bases and J dropped 6 bases, with 19 bases sitting between them. As DNA, the CDR3 is TGTGCCACCAGCACCCTCCGGGGAGGTCCCGTCGAGCAGTACTTC. It specifies CATSTLRGGPVEQYF.

The chain joins TRBV19 to TRBJ2-6; 8 bases agree with TRBD1. The germline gives CDR1 LNHDA, CDR2 SQIVND (reference sequence). The J segment lost 0 bases and the V segment lost 5 bases, leaving 6 bases of the junction unmatched. This CDR3 contains 17 residues. Here the CDR3 reads CASSRTGLSSGANVLTF. CDR3 DNA sequence: TGTGCCAGTAGTCGGACAGGGTTGAGCTCTGGGGCCAACGTCCTGACTTTC.

The chain recombines TRBV2 with TRBJ1-1; D unresolved. From germline, CDR1 is SNHLY and CDR2 FYNNEI. The V end lost 4 bases, the J end lost 0 bases, and 12 bases lay between the germline ends. The CDR3 sequence is 15 residues long. DNA of the CDR3: TGTGCCAGCAGTGGACTGGACCGTATGAACACTGAAGCTTTCTTT. Translation gives CASSGLDRMNTEAFF.

This sequence joins TRBV30 and TRBJ2-1, with D perhaps TRBD1 (6 bases). The CDR3 sequence is 12 residues long. Germline V gives CDR1 GTSNPN, CDR2 SVGIG (reference sequence). Trimming left V 2 bases short and J 7 bases short, with 9 bases between. The CDR3 here is CAWSPQGNEQFF. Here the CDR3 DNA reads TGTGCCTGGAGTCCCCAGGGGAATGAGCAGTTCTTC.

This clone has a handful of counts. The chain is built from TRBV27 and TRBJ1-5, with 7 bases fitting TRBD1. Trimming cost V 6 bases and J 1 base; bases outside gene matches: 9. CDR3 length: 16 amino acids. Germline loops: CDR1 MNHEY, CDR2 SMNVEV (reference sequence). The CDR3 region has the DNA TGTGCCAGCAGGGCTGACAGGGCGGCGAGCAATCAGCCCCAGCATTTT. This encodes CASRADRAASNQPQHF.

The V gene is TRBV2, the J gene TRBJ1-2; 9 bases agree with TRBD1. Germline loops: CDR1 SNHLY, CDR2 FYNNEI. CDR3 length: 16 residues. V shed 4 bases and J 6 bases; nucleotides not matched to a gene: 12. CDR3 nucleotides: TGTGCCAGCAGTGCTGTTCCGGGACAGGGAGCGAATGGCTACACCTTC. Its protein is CASSAVPGQGANGYTF.

In regard to this clone: Other DNA variants within this sample encode the same CDR3. V gene TRBV6-5 combines with J gene TRBJ1-1; 7 bases fit TRBD1. Germline CDR1 and CDR2: MNHEY and SVGAGI. V lost 6 bases and J lost 6; bases outside the gene matches: 4. This CDR3 is 12 amino acids long. CDR3 nucleotides: TGTGCCAGCAGACGTACAGGGGCTGAAGCTTTCTTT. Translating gives CASRRTGAEAFF.

The chain carries TRBV6-1 and TRBJ2-2; D ambiguous. The V gene's germline CDR1 is MNHNS and CDR2 SASEGT. This CDR3 comprises 14 residues. Trimming took off 4 bases at V and 4 bases at J, with 10 bases between the two ends. CDR3 sequence: CASSGTGPTGELFF. The DNA for the CDR3 is TGTGCCAGCAGTGGAACCGGGCCCACCGGGGAGCTGTTTTTT.

This chain links TRBV6-1 with TRBJ2-7, with D maybe TRBD1 (5 bases). Germline values: CDR1 MNHNS, CDR2 SASEGT. Between the trimmed V and J ends, which lost 7 bases and 4 bases, there was a span of 8 bases. This CDR3 is built from 11 residues. The CDR3 sequence: CASTQGYEQYF. The CDR3 DNA reads as TGTGCCAGCACCCAGGGATACGAGCAGTACTTC.

This chain links TRBV27 with TRBJ2-2, with TRBD2 matching over 10 bases. Germline V gene lookup returns CDR1 MNHEY and CDR2 SMNVEV (reference sequence). This CDR3 has 16 amino acids. V gave up 5 bases and J gave up 1 base; unmatched junction bases: 4. The CDR3 loop reads CASSVTSGLNTGELFF. The CDR3 DNA follows: TGTGCCAGCAGTGTGACTAGCGGGTTGAACACCGGGGAGCTGTTTTTT.

The rearrangement joins TRBV6-5 to TRBJ1-5; the D gene is possibly TRBD1 (6 bases). Looked up from germline, CDR1 is MNHEY and CDR2 is SVGAGI. This CDR3 contains 13 residues. V gave up 5 bases and J gave up 4 bases, with 9 bases separating them. The DNA of the CDR3 is TGTGCCAGCAGTCCCGACAGGAATCAGCCCCAGCATTTT. It encodes CASSPDRNQPQHF.

The rearrangement links TRBV5-1 to TRBJ2-2; no reliable D call. Germline V gene lookup returns CDR1 SGHRS and CDR2 YFSETQ. This CDR3 comprises 14 residues. The V end was cut by 0 bases, the J end by 3 bases, with 6 bases between. The CDR3 DNA reads TGCGCCAGCAGCTTGGCCGTTTACACCGGGGAGCTGTTTTTT. Protein sequence: CASSLAVYTGELFF.

V gene TRBV19 combines with J gene TRBJ2-7, with TRBD2 identical over 8 bases. The V gene's germline CDR1 is LNHDA and CDR2 SQIVND (reference sequence). With 5 bases clipped from V and 6 bases from J, the junction kept 12 bases outside the gene matches. This CDR3 comprises 15 residues. The CDR3 loop is CASSPRGSGMSEQYF. CDR3 coding DNA: TGTGCCAGTAGTCCTCGGGGTAGCGGGATGAGCGAGCAGTACTTC.

The sample holds one count of this clone. V gene TRBV5-1 combines with J gene TRBJ2-2; 8 nucleotides align to TRBD2. Germline V CDR1 and CDR2: SGHRS, YFSETQ. With V trimmed by 1 base and J by 0 bases, 5 bases remained unmatched. The CDR3 has 17 residues. CDR3 sequence reads: CASSLSSGRANTGELFF. CDR3 in DNA: TGCGCCAGCAGCTTGTCCAGCGGGAGAGCGAACACCGGGGAGCTGTTTTTT.

This clone was found a few times. The rearrangement joins TRBV7-2 to TRBJ2-7, with 9 bases identical to TRBD1. The germline V gene has CDR1 SGHTA and CDR2 FQGNSA. CDR3 length: 18 residues. J gave up 5 bases and V 4 bases, and 18 bases lay outside the gene matches. The CDR3 region has the DNA TGTGCCAGCAGCTCCCATCGAACAGGGGGCGCTCAGGGCCACGAGCAGTACTTC. Translation gives CASSSHRTGGAQGHEQYF.

The gene calls are TRBV30 and TRBJ1-6, with D possibly being TRBD1 (5 bases). Per the germline V gene, CDR1 is GTSNPN and CDR2 is SVGIG (reference sequence). Trimming took off 1 base at V and 8 bases at J, with 9 bases between the two ends. The CDR3 consists of 13 residues. CDR3 sequence: CAWSEGQYSPLHF. The CDR3 nucleotides read TGTGCCTGGAGTGAGGGGCAATATTCACCCCTCCACTTT.

This clone was found a few times. The chain uses TRBV7-9 and TRBJ1-5, with D possibly being TRBD1 (5 bases). Between the trimmed V and J ends, which lost 6 bases and 5 bases, there was a span of 14 bases. Germline-derived CDR1 and CDR2 are SEHNR and FQNEAQ (reference sequence). This CDR3 spans 14 amino acids. In DNA, the CDR3 is TGTGCCAGCAGGCGAGGGGACGAGGATCAGCCCCAGCATTTT. Translation: CASRRGDEDQPQHF.

The chain links TRBV7-8 to TRBJ2-1; D unclear. In germline, CDR1 is SGHVS, CDR2 FQNEAQ. This CDR3 comprises 13 residues. V gave up 1 base and J gave up 9 bases, with 10 bases separating them. CDR3 sequence (DNA): TGTGCCAGCAGCTTAGAGTTAGCTGGTGAGCAGTTCTTC. Protein sequence: CASSLELAGEQFF.

J is TRBJ1-1 and V is TRBV6-4; D ambiguous. Germline CDR1 is MRHNA and CDR2 is SNTAGT. V was clipped by 0 bases and J by 1 base, with 9 bases between them. CDR3 length equals 15 residues. CDR3: CASSDSWPPNTEAFF. The CDR3 DNA reads as TGTGCCAGCAGTGACTCGTGGCCGCCGAACACTGAAGCTTTCTTT.

The genes are TRBV13 and TRBJ2-2; D unresolved. CDR1 PRHDT and CDR2 FYEKMQ come from the germline V gene (reference sequence). The CDR3 runs 16 residues. V gave up 1 base and J gave up 0 bases, with 9 bases separating them. The CDR3, as DNA: TGTGCCAGCAGCTTAGCCGACACCCCGAACACCGGGGAGCTGTTTTTT. The encoded protein is CASSLADTPNTGELFF.

This clone was picked up a small number of times. The chain employs TRBV7-2 and TRBJ1-6; D gene ambiguous. Germline CDR1 SGHTA, CDR2 FQGNSA. Trimming pared 8 bases from V and 3 bases from J, leaving 14 bases between. The CDR3 is 15 residues long. CDR3 residues: CASSPASSYNSPLHF. CDR3 nucleotide sequence: TGTGCCAGCTCCCCCGCCAGTAGCTATAATTCACCCCTCCACTTT.

The chain links TRBV6-1 to TRBJ2-6; the D gene is possibly TRBD2 (6 bases). The CDR3 spans 19 residues. Germline CDR1 is MNHNS and CDR2 is SASEGT. Trimming cost V 1 base and J 3 bases, with 19 bases left between them. The DNA of the CDR3 is TGTGCCAGCAGTGAAGTGTGGCGGGGAATGGGCGGTGGGGCCAACGTCCTGACTTTC. Translated, it gives CASSEVWRGMGGGANVLTF.

The V gene is TRBV15, the J gene TRBJ2-2, with D possibly being TRBD2 (6 bases). The CDR3 contains 15 residues. Trimming left V 0 bases short and J 7 bases short, with 12 bases between. Germline assignment: CDR1 LNHNV and CDR2 YYDKDF (reference sequence). CDR3 bases: TGTGCCACCAGCAGAGATTTGGGGGGAGGCGGGGAGCTGTTTTTT. Protein product: CATSRDLGGGGELFF.